Listed here are 26 T cell receptor beta chains from one sample, sequenced in a study of T cell changes during pregnancy in multiple sclerosis. Sequencing was performed with immunoSEQ multiplex PCR; in TCRdb, only in-frame clones are kept and a portion is missing. The table lists approximately 69,000 clones, roughly nine tenths of them singletons, with over 0.25% in the top ten. The material sequenced was CD4+ T cells from peripheral blood mononuclear cells, taken in the third trimester of pregnancy. These receptors were collected from a female donor in good health, enrolled as a control in a pregnancy study.

In nucleotides, the CDR3 is TGTGCCAGCAGCTTACAGGGAACATCCTACGAGCAGTACTTC. Protein sequence: CASSLQGTSYEQYF. This chain connects TRBV5-8 to TRBJ2-7; tentative D call: TRBD1 (6 bases). Trimming removed 2 bases from V and 1 base from J, with 10 bases in between. This CDR3 has 14 residues. CDR1 SGHTS and CDR2 YDEGEE come from the germline V gene.

The V and J genes are TRBV30 and TRBJ1-1; D remains unclear. V was cut by 2 bases and J by 0 bases, with 7 bases left in between. The CDR3 extends over 13 amino acids. Germline CDR1 GTSNPN, CDR2 SVGIG (reference sequence). The CDR3 spells CAWSPSVNTEAFF. CDR3 in DNA: TGTGCCTGGAGTCCATCAGTGAACACTGAAGCTTTCTTT.

Worth noting for this clone: Relative to the germline gene, one junction end is altered; a read error may explain this. The CDR3 DNA reads TGTGCCAGTAGTGAGGGGGCTGGGAATCGGCCCCAGCATTTT. As protein: CASSEGAGNRPQHF. The chain links TRBV19 to TRBJ1-5; 7 positions agree with TRBD1. CDR1 and CDR2 (germline): LNHDA, SQIVND (reference sequence). This CDR3 is 14 amino acids long.

This chain uses TRBV7-2 with TRBJ1-5, with 7 bases fitting TRBD1. The germline V gene encodes CDR1 SGHTA and CDR2 FQGNSA. CDR3 size: 15 residues. Germline trimming cut 5 bases from V and 5 bases from J; bases unmatched to any gene: 9. CDR3 loop: CASSHGQANYQPQHF. The CDR3 DNA reads TGTGCCAGCAGCCATGGACAGGCCAACTATCAGCCCCAGCATTTT.

The CDR3 DNA reads as TGTGCCATCAGTCCTCGGGGGACTAGCGGGGCGAATCCTAGCACAGATACGCAGTATTTT. Translation gives CAISPRGTSGANPSTDTQYF. The chain uses TRBV10-3 and TRBJ2-3, with 13 bases that match TRBD2. V dropped 5 bases and J dropped 0; count of bases not matched to a gene: 14. Germline V lookup: CDR1 ENHRY, CDR2 SYGVKD. The CDR3 is 20 residues long.

In its sample, this clone was seen once. The V and J genes are TRBV5-4 and TRBJ2-4, with 9 bases that match TRBD2. This CDR3 has 17 residues. Losses at the gene ends were 2 bases for V and 0 bases for J; bases not matched to a gene: 6. Looked up from germline, CDR1 is SGHNT and CDR2 is YYREEE (reference sequence). CDR3 sequence: CASSLGSAGGAKNIQYF. Written as DNA, the CDR3 is TGTGCCAGCAGCTTAGGTTCAGCGGGGGGAGCCAAAAACATTCAGTACTTC.

The V call is TRBV6-5, the J call TRBJ1-3, with 7 bases fitting TRBD1. V shed 4 bases and J 4 bases; nucleotides not matched to a gene: 7. The CDR3 has 15 residues. Germline CDR1 reads MNHEY; CDR2 reads SVGAGI. The CDR3 DNA follows: TGTGCCAGCAGTTTAACCCGGGACAGCGGAAACACCATATATTTT. It translates to CASSLTRDSGNTIYF.

This chain connects TRBV25-1 to TRBJ1-2; 7 nucleotides match TRBD1. The V gene end was trimmed by 4 bases and the J gene end by 3 bases; junction bases not matched to a gene: 2. The CDR3 has 13 residues. CDR1 and CDR2 from the germline V gene are MGHDK and SYGVNS. The CDR3 spells CASSGDSYYGYTF. Here the CDR3 DNA reads TGTGCCAGCAGTGGGGACAGCTACTATGGCTACACCTTC.

V is TRBV4-1 and J is TRBJ2-1; TRBD2 agrees at 14 bases. CDR1 and CDR2 (germline): MGHRA, YSYEKL. The J segment lost 2 bases and the V segment lost 4 bases, leaving 4 bases of the junction unmatched. The CDR3 consists of 17 residues. The CDR3 DNA sequence: TGCGCCAGCAGCCCTGGGACTAGCGGGGGAGCCTACAATGAGCAGTTCTTC. Its translation is CASSPGTSGGAYNEQFF.

The J gene is TRBJ2-2, the V gene TRBV5-1, with 9 nucleotides matching TRBD1. CDR3 length equals 15 residues. In germline, CDR1 is SGHRS, CDR2 YFSETQ. The ends lost 4 bases at V and 4 bases at J; junction bases unmatched: 5. CDR3 sequence reads: CASSIGTGSTGELFF. CDR3 bases: TGCGCCAGCAGCATCGGGACAGGGAGCACCGGGGAGCTGTTTTTT.

This chain links TRBV27 with TRBJ1-5; 9 nucleotides match TRBD1. V gave up 1 base and J gave up 4 bases; unmatched junction bases: 5. The CDR3 has 16 amino acids. The germline V gene has CDR1 MNHEY and CDR2 SMNVEV (reference sequence). The CDR3 DNA reads as TGTGCCAGCAGTTTATATGGGGACAGGGAGAATCAGCCCCAGCATTTT. Translated, it gives CASSLYGDRENQPQHF.

The chain links TRBV11-3 to TRBJ2-1; 9 nucleotides agree with TRBD1. Germline V gene data show CDR1 as SGHNT and CDR2 as YENEEA. The V gene end was trimmed by 0 bases and the J gene end by 1 base; junction bases not matched to a gene: 4. The CDR3 loop spans 17 amino acids. The CDR3 loop is CASSLESGTGSYNEQFF. The CDR3 region has the DNA TGTGCCAGCAGCTTAGAATCCGGGACAGGGTCCTACAATGAGCAGTTCTTC.

The gene calls are TRBV19 and TRBJ2-1, with D maybe TRBD2 (5 bases). The CDR3 consists of 15 residues. Between the trimmed V and J ends, which lost 1 base and 2 bases, there was a span of 9 bases. Germline loops: CDR1 LNHDA, CDR2 SQIVND (reference sequence). The CDR3 region is CASSIGWETYNEQFF. CDR3 coding DNA: TGTGCCAGTAGTATAGGCTGGGAGACCTACAATGAGCAGTTCTTC. Using reference TRBV19 and TRBJ2-1 for the parts outside the CDR3, the full variable domain is DGGITQSPKYLFRKEGQNVTLSCEQNLNHDAMYWYRQDPGQGLRLIYYSQIVNDFQKGDIAEGYSVSREKKESFPLTVTSAQKNPTAFYLCASSIGWETYNEQFFGPGTRLTVL.

The gene calls are TRBV30 and TRBJ1-1; D is unresolved. Germline values: CDR1 GTSNPN, CDR2 SVGIG (reference sequence). This CDR3 has 13 amino acids. The ends were cut back, 4 bases at V and 4 bases at J, with 13 bases in the middle. The CDR3 DNA is TGTGCCTGGATTCCGCAGGCTGGCACTGAAGCTTTCTTT. Its protein product is CAWIPQAGTEAFF.

The chain combines TRBV5-1 with TRBJ2-1, with TRBD1 matching 7 bases. The CDR3 consists of 14 residues. Germline CDR1 and CDR2: SGHRS and YFSETQ. The ends lost 3 bases at V and 5 bases at J; junction bases unmatched: 5. The CDR3 is CASSSTGTDNEQFF. DNA of the CDR3: TGCGCCAGCAGCTCAACCGGGACAGACAATGAGCAGTTCTTC.

The chain employs TRBV9 and TRBJ2-1; TRBD1 agrees at 8 bases. Germline values: CDR1 SGDLS, CDR2 YYNGEE. CDR3 length equals 17 residues. Trimming at V came to 4 bases and at J to 4 bases, leaving 13 bases not matched to a gene. The CDR3 reads CASSTSRTGILYNEQFF. The CDR3 DNA reads as TGTGCCAGCAGCACCTCTCGGACAGGGATACTTTACAATGAGCAGTTCTTC.

The rearrangement links TRBV18 to TRBJ2-3, with D perhaps matching TRBD2 (5 bases). In germline, CDR1 is KGHSH, CDR2 LQKENI. Trimming took off 2 bases at V and 0 bases at J, with 12 bases between the two ends. The CDR3 sequence is 16 residues long. The CDR3 here is CASSPFSGESTDTQYF. The CDR3 DNA reads TGTGCCAGCTCACCATTTTCCGGGGAGAGCACAGATACGCAGTATTTT.

In DNA form, the CDR3 reads TGTGCCGCCGGGGGGGGCCCTAGTGAAAAACTGTTTTTT. As protein: CAAGGGPSEKLFF. The genes are TRBV6-5 and TRBJ1-4, with a weak D call TRBD1 (6 bases). The V end was cut by 11 bases, the J end by 7 bases, with 17 bases between. The CDR3 is made up of 13 amino acids. Germline lookup yields CDR1 MNHEY and CDR2 SVGAGI.

The rearrangement links TRBV18 to TRBJ2-5; D gene uncertain. Germline CDR1 is KGHSH and CDR2 is LQKENI. Trimming shortened V by 3 bases and J by 6 bases, and 17 bases separated the two germline ends. The CDR3 has 15 amino acids. CDR3 nucleotides: TGTGCCAGCTCACCGGGCACTTCCCAACAACAGACCCAGTACTTC. Protein product: CASSPGTSQQQTQYF.

V gene TRBV6-5 combines with J gene TRBJ1-2; 8 bases match TRBD1. CDR1 is MNHEY, CDR2 SVGAGI, per germline. This CDR3 is built from 14 residues. The ends lost 5 bases at V and 4 bases at J; junction bases unmatched: 6. The chain's CDR3 is CASSGTGRIYGYTF. CDR3 sequence (DNA): TGTGCCAGCAGTGGGACAGGACGGATCTATGGCTACACCTTC.

The chain joins TRBV7-2 to TRBJ1-2; 11 nucleotides line up with TRBD1. Trimming at V came to 5 bases and at J to 4 bases, leaving 6 bases not matched to a gene. The CDR3 length is 15 residues. Germline V gene data show CDR1 as SGHTA and CDR2 as FQGNSA. CDR3 region: CASSAGTGGFYGYTF. For the CDR3, the DNA is TGTGCCAGCAGCGCGGGGACAGGGGGGTTCTATGGCTACACCTTC.

This chain joins TRBV6-1 and TRBJ1-2, with a weak D call TRBD1 (5 bases). The CDR3 runs to 13 residues. Per germline, CDR1 MNHNS and CDR2 SASEGT. Trimming stripped 8 bases from V and 4 bases from J, with 14 bases between. CDR3 nucleotides: TGTGCCAGCTCGACAGACCAGATCTATGGCTACACCTTC. Translated: CASSTDQIYGYTF.

The rearrangement links TRBV30 to TRBJ1-3; 11 nucleotides line up with TRBD1. The V gene's germline CDR1 is GTSNPN and CDR2 SVGIG (reference sequence). V was clipped by 7 bases and J by 3 bases; unmatched bases: 2. This CDR3 has 13 residues. CDR3 coding DNA: TGTGCCTCCGGGACAGGGGGTGGAAACACCATATATTTT. Translating it yields CASGTGGGNTIYF.

V gene TRBV7-2 combines with J gene TRBJ1-1; 7 nucleotides line up with TRBD1. The CDR3 extends over 15 amino acids. After removal of 3 bases from V and 0 bases from J, the junction contained 4 bases not matched to a gene. The germline gives CDR1 SGHTA, CDR2 FQGNSA. The CDR3 nucleotides are TGTGCCAGCAGCTTTCAGACAGGGCTGAACACTGAAGCTTTCTTT. Translated: CASSFQTGLNTEAFF. Drawing the rest from reference TRBV7-2 and TRBJ1-1, the complete variable domain is GAGVSQSPSNKVTEKGKDVELRCDPISGHTALYWYRQSLGQGLEFLIYFQGNSAPDKSGLPSDRFSAERTGGSVSTLTIQRTQQEDSAVYLCASSFQTGLNTEAFFGQGTRLTVV.

This clone was picked up one time. The chain couples TRBV11-3 to TRBJ2-5; 11 bases map to TRBD2. Germline lookup yields CDR1 SGHNT and CDR2 YENEEA. The CDR3 loop spans 15 amino acids. The ends lost 2 bases at V and 4 bases at J; junction bases unmatched: 3. The CDR3 sequence: CASSLTLAGVETQYF. For the CDR3, the DNA is TGTGCCAGCAGCTTAACACTAGCGGGGGTAGAGACCCAGTACTTC.

This chain uses TRBV5-1 with TRBJ2-5; 7 bases agree with TRBD2. CDR1 is SGHRS, CDR2 YFSETQ, per germline. The ends lost 0 bases at V and 4 bases at J; junction bases unmatched: 3. The CDR3 spans 14 residues. The CDR3 loop reads CASSLALALETQYF. For the CDR3, the DNA is TGCGCCAGCAGCTTGGCACTAGCGCTAGAGACCCAGTACTTC.